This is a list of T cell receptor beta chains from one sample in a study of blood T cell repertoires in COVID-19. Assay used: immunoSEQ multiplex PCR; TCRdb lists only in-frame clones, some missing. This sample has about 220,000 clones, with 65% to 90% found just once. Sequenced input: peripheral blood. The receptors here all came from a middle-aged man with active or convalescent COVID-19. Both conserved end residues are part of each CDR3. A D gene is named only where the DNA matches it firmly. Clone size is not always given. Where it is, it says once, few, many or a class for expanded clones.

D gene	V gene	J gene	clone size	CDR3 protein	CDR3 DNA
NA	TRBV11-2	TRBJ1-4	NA	CASSLEGQGGEKLFF	TGTGCCAGCAGCTTAGAAGGCCAGGGTGGGGAAAAACTGTTTTTT
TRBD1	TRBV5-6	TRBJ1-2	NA	CASSFGTGVYGYTF	TGTGCCAGCAGCTTTGGGACAGGGGTCTATGGCTACACCTTC
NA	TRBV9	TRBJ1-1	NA	CASSVEAMNTEAFF	TGTGCCAGCAGCGTGGAGGCCATGAACACTGAAGCTTTCTTT
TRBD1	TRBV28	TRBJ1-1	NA	CASSSTSSTGYSGTEAFF	TGTGCCAGCAGTTCTACCAGCTCGACAGGGTACTCGGGCACTGAAGCTTTCTTT
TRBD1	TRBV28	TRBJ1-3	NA	CASSSWDSSGNTIYF	TGTGCCAGCAGTTCATGGGACAGCTCTGGAAACACCATATATTTT
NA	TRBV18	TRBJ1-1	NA	CASSPPNRENTEAFF	TGTGCCAGCTCACCACCGAACAGGGAGAACACTGAAGCTTTCTTT
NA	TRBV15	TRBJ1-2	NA	CATSRVGGGYTF	TGTGCCACCAGCAGAGTTGGAGGTGGCTACACCTTC
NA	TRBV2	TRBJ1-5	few	CASSDADRFNQPQHF	TGTGCCAGCAGTGATGCCGACAGGTTTAATCAGCCCCAGCATTTT
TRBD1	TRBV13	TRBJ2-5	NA	CASSYGPVGTGVGETQYF	TGTGCCAGCAGCTACGGACCAGTCGGGACAGGGGTAGGAGAGACCCAGTACTTC
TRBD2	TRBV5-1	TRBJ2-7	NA	CASTSGTSGSYEQYF	TGCGCCAGCACCTCCGGGACTAGCGGCTCCTACGAGCAGTACTTC
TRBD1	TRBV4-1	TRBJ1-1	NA	CASSQKQGRIAEAFF	TGCGCCAGCAGCCAAAAACAGGGGAGGATCGCTGAAGCTTTCTTT
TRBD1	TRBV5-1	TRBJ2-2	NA	CASNRGRSPGELFF	TGCGCCAGCAACAGGGGAAGGTCACCCGGGGAGCTGTTTTTT
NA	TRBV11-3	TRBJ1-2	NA	CASSPPFQSPRQACNYGYTF	TGTGCCAGCAGCCCCCCCTTCCAAAGTCCGCGACAGGCCTGCAACTATGGCTACACCTTC
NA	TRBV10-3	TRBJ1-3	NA	CAISESRGQSSGNTIYF	TGTGCCATCAGTGAGTCCAGGGGCCAGAGTTCTGGAAACACCATATATTTT
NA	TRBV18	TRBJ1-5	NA	CASSQGRGQPQHF	TGTGCCAGCTCACAAGGCAGGGGTCAGCCCCAGCATTTT
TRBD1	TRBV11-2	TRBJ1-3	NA	CASSLDRGQGVVTIYF	TGTGCCAGCAGCTTAGATCGTGGCCAGGGGGTCGTCACCATATATTTT
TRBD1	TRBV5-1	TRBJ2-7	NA	CASSSQRDRGYEQYF	TGCGCCAGCAGTTCACAACGGGACAGGGGTTACGAGCAGTACTTC
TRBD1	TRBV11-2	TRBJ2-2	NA	CASSLNSGQGYGELFF	TGTGCCAGCAGCTTAAACTCGGGACAGGGCTACGGGGAGCTGTTTTTT
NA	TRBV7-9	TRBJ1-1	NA	CASSPPVGGPNTEAFF	TGTGCCAGCAGCCCCCCGGTGGGGGGACCGAACACTGAAGCTTTCTTT
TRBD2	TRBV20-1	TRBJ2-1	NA	CSASSGSSYNEQFF	TGCAGTGCAAGTAGCGGGAGCTCCTACAATGAGCAGTTCTTC
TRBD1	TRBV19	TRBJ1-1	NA	CASILGTVNTEAFF	TGTGCCAGTATCCTAGGGACAGTCAACACTGAAGCTTTCTTT
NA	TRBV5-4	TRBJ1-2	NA	CASSSEDGGYTF	TGTGCCAGCAGCTCGGAGGACGGCGGTTACACCTTC
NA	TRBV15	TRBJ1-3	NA	CATSREAGGGNTIYF	TGTGCCACCAGCAGAGAGGCGGGGGGAGGAAACACCATATATTTT
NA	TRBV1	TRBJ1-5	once	CTSSPETGGEWDSNQPQHF	TGCACCAGCAGTCCCGAAACAGGGGGCGAATGGGATAGCAATCAGCCCCAGCATTTT
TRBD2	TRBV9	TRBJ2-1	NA	CASSPGGGYNEQFF	TGTGCCAGCAGCCCCGGGGGGGGCTACAATGAGCAGTTCTTC
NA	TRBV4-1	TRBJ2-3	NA	CASSQEGSWGLREADTQYF	TGCGCCAGCAGCCAAGAAGGCTCATGGGGTTTGAGGGAGGCAGATACGCAGTATTTT
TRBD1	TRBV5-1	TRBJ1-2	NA	CASSLGVRGAYGYTF	TGCGCCAGCAGCTTGGGAGTCAGGGGGGCTTATGGCTACACCTTC
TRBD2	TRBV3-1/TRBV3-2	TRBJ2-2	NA	CASRAKGRQTSLNTGELFF	TGTGCCAGCAGGGCTAAGGGCCGCCAGACTAGCTTGAACACCGGGGAGCTGTTTTTT
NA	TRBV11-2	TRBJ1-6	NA	CASSTPRQSINSPLHF	TGTGCCAGCAGCACCCCCCGACAGTCTATTAATTCACCCCTCCACTTT
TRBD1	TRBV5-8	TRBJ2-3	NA	CASSSGQGTDTQYF	TGTGCCAGCAGCTCGGGACAGGGCACAGATACGCAGTATTTT
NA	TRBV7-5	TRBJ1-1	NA	CVRSSVYRLRAFF	TGTGTCAGAAGTTCTGTCTACAGGTTGCGAGCTTTCTTT
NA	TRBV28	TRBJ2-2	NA	CASSLSGANTGELFF	TGTGCCAGCAGTTTGTCGGGGGCGAACACCGGGGAGCTGTTTTTT
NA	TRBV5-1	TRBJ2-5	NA	CASSLTGSETQYF	TGCGCCAGCAGCTTGACAGGGTCAGAGACCCAGTACTTC
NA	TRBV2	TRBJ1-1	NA	CASLLEPNTEAFF	TGTGCCAGCCTCCTTGAGCCAAACACTGAAGCTTTCTTT
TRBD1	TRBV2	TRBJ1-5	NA	CASTADREKYQPQHF	TGTGCCAGCACCGCGGACAGGGAGAAGTATCAGCCCCAGCATTTT